The 13 T cell receptor beta chains reported below all come from one sample, sequenced in a study of T cell changes during pregnancy in multiple sclerosis (dated by TCRdb to the late 2010s). The library came from the immunoSEQ multiplex PCR assay. Entries here come from immuneACCESS through TCRdb and include only in-frame sequences with V and J called. Some clones fail to appear in such tables; in the studies checked, an unresolved V gene covers under half of the shortfall, and the cause of the remainder is unknown. This sample has tens of thousands of clones in its table, and about 95% of those were observed once. The biggest ten clones account for more than 0.45% of the sample. Sequences were derived from peripheral blood, sampled in the third trimester of pregnancy. Source of these receptors: a female donor with multiple sclerosis, enrolled in a pregnancy study.

The J gene is TRBJ1-2, the V gene TRBV7-8, with D possibly TRBD1 on 6 matching bases. Trimming pared 5 bases from V and 3 bases from J, leaving 16 bases between. CDR3 length: 15 amino acids. Germline V lookup: CDR1 SGHVS, CDR2 FQNEAQ. CDR3 coding DNA: TGTGCCAGCAGCCAAGCCGGGGGGCGACACTATGGCTACACCTTC. The encoded protein is CASSQAGGRHYGYTF. The full variable domain, in which reference TRBV7-8 and TRBJ1-2 provide the parts outside the CDR3, is GAGVSQSPRYKVAKRGQDVALRCDPISGHVSLFWYQQALGQGPEFLTYFQNEAQLDKSGLPSDRFFAERPEGSVSTLKIQRTQQEDSAVYLCASSQAGGRHYGYTFGSGTRLTVV.

This clone was observed a handful of times. One junction end disagrees with the germline gene, perhaps due to a read error. The V and J genes are TRBV6-1 and TRBJ1-1, with unresolved D. The CDR3 runs to 10 residues. Germline assignment: CDR1 MNHNS and CDR2 SASEGT. Here the CDR3 reads CASSEVAGAF. In DNA form, the CDR3 reads TGTGCCAGCAGTGAAGTGGCAGGCGCTTTT.

The table lists this clone with a count of one. The chain combines TRBV6-5 with TRBJ1-6, with TRBD1 matching 7 bases. Germline V gene lookup returns CDR1 MNHEY and CDR2 SVGAGI. Trimming at V came to 5 bases and at J to 7 bases, leaving 2 bases not matched to a gene. The CDR3 covers 13 residues. The CDR3 loop reads CASSGDSNSPLHF. Here the CDR3 DNA reads TGTGCCAGCAGTGGGGACAGCAATTCACCCCTCCACTTT.

The rearrangement joins TRBV30 to TRBJ1-1; 9 bases are shared with TRBD1. The CDR3 has 14 amino acids. The V and J ends lost 5 bases and 1 base, in that order; junction bases with no gene match: 5. Germline V gene sequence: CDR1 GTSNPN, CDR2 SVGIG (reference sequence). CDR3 in amino acids: CAWGPGQGNTEAFF. The CDR3 bases are TGTGCCTGGGGTCCGGGACAGGGGAACACTGAAGCTTTCTTT.

This chain connects TRBV11-1 to TRBJ1-4; the D gene is possibly TRBD1 (5 bases). The CDR3 contains 17 residues. Germline-derived CDR1 and CDR2 are SGHAT and FQDESV (reference sequence). V dropped 5 bases and J dropped 0 bases, with 16 bases sitting between them. The CDR3 here is CASSASYSGATNEKLFF. CDR3 coding DNA: TGTGCCAGCAGCGCCAGCTACTCGGGGGCAACTAATGAAAAACTGTTTTTT.

The chain employs TRBV12-5 and TRBJ2-5; 9 nucleotides agree with TRBD2. Germline V CDR1 and CDR2: LGHNT, FRNRAP. Unmatched junction bases numbered 13, after V lost 3 bases and J lost 5 bases. The CDR3 has 17 amino acids. The DNA of the CDR3 is TGTGCTAGTGGTTTCGGCCCGGGCGGGGGGGCCCCCGAGACCCAGTACTTC. Protein product: CASGFGPGGGAPETQYF. The variable domain in full, with the rest retrieved from reference TRBV12-5 and TRBJ2-5, is DARVTQTPRHKVTEMGQEVTMRCQPILGHNTVFWYRQTMMQGLELLAYFRNRAPLDDSGMPKDRFSAEMPDATLATLKIQPSEPRDSAVYFCASGFGPGGGAPETQYFGPGTRLLVL.

The CDR3, as DNA: TGTGCCAGTAGTATCGGACCCGGGACACAAAAAGAGACCCAGTACTTC. This sequence encodes CASSIGPGTQKETQYF. The V and J genes are TRBV19 and TRBJ2-5; TRBD1 is a possible D gene (6 bases). V was trimmed by 3 bases and J by 3 bases, leaving 17 bases between them. This CDR3 comprises 16 residues. Germline V gives CDR1 LNHDA, CDR2 SQIVND (reference sequence).

This clone was detected only once. The V and J genes are TRBV7-3 and TRBJ1-6; TRBD1 agrees at 7 bases. V lost 8 bases and J lost 7; bases outside the gene matches: 11. Germline CDR1 reads SGHTA; CDR2 reads FQGTGA. This CDR3 comprises 15 residues. The CDR3, as DNA: TGTGCCAGCCGTTCAACCGGGACAGCGAATTCACCCCTCCACTTT. The encoded protein is CASRSTGTANSPLHF.

This chain joins TRBV6-5 and TRBJ1-1, with D unresolved. CDR3 length: 14 amino acids. With 4 bases removed from V and 5 bases from J, the gap between germline ends came to 14 bases. Germline CDR1 MNHEY, CDR2 SVGAGI. CDR3 region: CASSSEGGRTEAFF. The CDR3 nucleotides read TGTGCCAGCAGTTCCGAGGGAGGGCGAACTGAAGCTTTCTTT.

The rearrangement uses TRBV4-1 and TRBJ2-1, with D perhaps TRBD1 (6 bases). The germline V and J ends were trimmed by 0 bases and 9 bases, with 12 bases remaining between them. Germline V gives CDR1 MGHRA, CDR2 YSYEKL. There are 14 residues in the CDR3. The CDR3 coding sequence is TGCGCCAGCAGCCAAGATCAGGGGCCGCCTGAGCAGTTCTTC. Protein product: CASSQDQGPPEQFF.

This rearrangement joins TRBV6-5 to TRBJ2-1, with TRBD2 matching over 9 bases. This CDR3 spans 15 amino acids. J lost 2 bases, V lost 6 bases, and 5 bases had no gene match. Germline values: CDR1 MNHEY, CDR2 SVGAGI. In DNA form, the CDR3 reads TGTGCCAGCAGCCGTAGCGGGGGTCCCTACAATGAGCAGTTCTTC. This codes for CASSRSGGPYNEQFF.

The chain has TRBV11-2 and TRBJ1-4; unclear D gene. V was cut by 4 bases and J by 8 bases, with 11 bases left in between. Germline V gene sequence: CDR1 SGHAT, CDR2 FQNNGV. The CDR3 extends over 13 amino acids. CDR3 nucleotide sequence: TGTGCCAGCAGCTACTTGGCGGGGGAAAAACTGTTTTTT. Translating gives CASSYLAGEKLFF.

This clone was detected a few times. V gene TRBV9 combines with J gene TRBJ2-7; 9 bases agree with TRBD1. V was pared by 0 bases and J by 0 bases, with 4 bases of the junction left unmatched. CDR1 and CDR2 from the germline V gene are SGDLS and YYNGEE. The CDR3 has 16 amino acids. The chain's CDR3 is CASSVAVGQGSYEQYF. Here the CDR3 DNA reads TGTGCCAGCAGCGTAGCGGTGGGACAGGGCTCCTACGAGCAGTACTTC.